This TCR beta chain derives from a study of T cell responses to AZD1222 COVID-19 vaccine. Between the trimmed V and J ends, which lost 8 bases and 8 bases, there was a span of 18 bases. Germline V gene sequence: CDR1 MDHEN, CDR2 SYDVKM. This CDR3 contains 13 residues. The protocol was immunoSEQ multiplex PCR, while the TCRdb copy is restricted to in-frame clones and leaves out a portion. In the table there are roughly 100,000 clones, nearly 90% of which are singletons. Whole-study results and caveats: Only a handful of AZD1222 recipients were seropositive at baseline. There were repertoire samples only from the period after the peak T cell response. Nearly half of unique spike-specific TCRs reportedly avoided B.1.351 and B.1.1.7 mutated regions.

The table lists this clone with a count of one. What it binds is unknown. J is TRBJ1-2 and V is TRBV28; D not certain. Sequences were derived from peripheral blood, sampled on day 0 of AZD1222 vaccination. The clonotype was recovered from an adult in good health. The CDR3 DNA sequence: TGTGCCAGCCGTTGGAGAGCACAGAGGGGCTACACCTTC. Its protein is CASRWRAQRGYTF.